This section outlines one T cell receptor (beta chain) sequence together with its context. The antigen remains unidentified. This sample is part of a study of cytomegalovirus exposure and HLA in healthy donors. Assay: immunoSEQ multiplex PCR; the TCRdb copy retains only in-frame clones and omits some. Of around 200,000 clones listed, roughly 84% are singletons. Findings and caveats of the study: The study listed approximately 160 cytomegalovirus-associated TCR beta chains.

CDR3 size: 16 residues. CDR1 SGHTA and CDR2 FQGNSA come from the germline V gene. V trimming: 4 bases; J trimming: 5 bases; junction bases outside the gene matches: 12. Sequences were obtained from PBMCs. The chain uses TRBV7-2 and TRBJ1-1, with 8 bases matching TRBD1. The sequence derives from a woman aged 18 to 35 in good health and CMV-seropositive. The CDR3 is CASSYNLQGTGTEAFF. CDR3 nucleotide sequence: TGTGCCAGCAGCTATAACTTACAGGGGACAGGTACTGAAGCTTTCTTT.